This T cell receptor beta chain came from a study of T cells in Graves' hyperthyroidism and ophthalmopathy. From RNA transcripts, TCR beta CDR3 regions were amplified. HTBI primers were employed in a first-round RT-PCR of the TCR CDR3. Via MiXCR, TCRdb re-called the multiplex PCR reads, giving one row per CDR3 protein. Of around 450,000 distinct CDR3 sequences in the sample, 15% to 19% are singletons; the top ten hold about 7.7%. Per the germline V gene, CDR1 is SGHVS and CDR2 is FNYEAQ. The CDR3 has 16 amino acids. This clonotype has a handful of counts. The junction departs from the called germline gene at one end, perhaps through a read error.

This rearrangement joins TRBV7-6 to TRBJ2-2; TRBD2 aligns across 7 bases. The specimen was blood. The clonotype comes from a young woman with Graves' hyperthyroidism. The CDR3 nucleotides are TGTGCCAGCAGCTTAGCCGGCGGGAGCATGCCCGGTGAGCTGTTTTTT. Protein product: CASSLAGGSMPGELFF.